One sample yielded the 19 T cell receptor beta chains listed below, sequenced in a study of EBV T-cell therapy then PD-1 blockade in nasopharyngeal carcinoma. Specified treatment: AdE1-LMPpoly-expanded autologous EBV-specific T-cell therapy followed by anti-PD-1 nivolumab. These TCRs are of unknown antigen specificity. Using immunoSEQ multiplex PCR, the repertoire was profiled, and TCRdb retains in-frame clones only, with some absent. The sample has 20,000 or so clones, approximately 88% seen once. The sequencing here drew on CD8+ T cells from blood, taken around day 30 from a patient whose treatment included autologous EBV-specific T cells and nivolumab. These receptors all come from a man aged 40-49 years with nasopharyngeal carcinoma.

The chain recombines TRBV3-1 (or the pseudogene TRBV3-2) with TRBJ2-4; a weak D match, TRBD2 (5 bases). CDR3 size: 15 residues. With 5 bases removed from V and 2 bases from J, the gap between germline ends came to 13 bases. Germline V CDR1 and CDR2: LGHDT, YNNKEL (reference sequence). The CDR3 nucleotides read TGTGCCAGCAGCTATACTGGGAGATCCAAAAACATTCAGTACTTC. Translation: CASSYTGRSKNIQYF.

The chain links TRBV4-1 to TRBJ1-1; no clear D. Germline lookup yields CDR1 MGHRA and CDR2 YSYEKL. The V gene lost 2 bases and the J gene lost 1 base, with 5 bases spanning the gap. CDR3 length: 13 amino acids. CDR3 sequence reads: CASSQNENTEAFF. In DNA form, the CDR3 reads TGCGCCAGCAGCCAAAACGAGAACACTGAAGCTTTCTTT.

V gene TRBV6-6 combines with J gene TRBJ1-3; maybe TRBD1 (6 bases). The germline V gene has CDR1 MNHNY and CDR2 SVGAGI (reference sequence). V dropped 5 bases and J dropped 0 bases, with 20 bases sitting between them. CDR3 length: 18 amino acids. The CDR3 DNA is TGTGCCAGCAGTCTCCGACCCGGAGTCAGGGGCTCTGGAAACACCATATATTTT. This gives the protein CASSLRPGVRGSGNTIYF.

The chain combines TRBV11-3 with TRBJ2-2; the D gene could be TRBD1 or TRBD2 (6 bases each). Germline V lookup: CDR1 SGHNT, CDR2 YENEEA. Trimming pared 5 bases from V and 5 bases from J, leaving 27 bases between. The CDR3 consists of 19 residues. CDR3 sequence: CASSKRGSPGQGRTGELFF. For the CDR3, the DNA is TGTGCCAGCAGCAAGCGTGGGTCCCCGGGGCAGGGGAGGACCGGGGAGCTGTTTTTT.

V and J are TRBV2 and TRBJ1-1; D is perhaps TRBD1 (5 bases). Germline V gene lookup returns CDR1 SNHLY and CDR2 FYNNEI. This CDR3 has 14 residues. The V and J ends lost 1 base and 0 bases respectively, with 6 bases between them. The CDR3 sequence: CASSEGQLNTEAFF. In DNA, the CDR3 is TGTGCCAGCAGTGAAGGACAGTTGAACACTGAAGCTTTCTTT.

The chain recombines TRBV10-3 with TRBJ2-3; TRBD2 agrees at 11 bases. In germline, CDR1 is ENHRY, CDR2 SYGVKD. CDR3 length equals 18 residues. V shed 1 base and J 3 bases; nucleotides not matched to a gene: 9. The CDR3 DNA is TGTGCCATCAGTGAGTTTCTAGCGGGGGGTCCCATAACAGATACGCAGTATTTT. It specifies CAISEFLAGGPITDTQYF.

This rearrangement joins TRBV27 to TRBJ1-1, with D unresolved. This CDR3 contains 15 residues. The germline V and J ends were trimmed by 4 bases and 5 bases, with 17 bases remaining between them. The germline V gene has CDR1 MNHEY and CDR2 SMNVEV (reference sequence). The CDR3 here is CASSSLRGGDTEAFF. The CDR3 bases are TGTGCCAGCAGTTCCCTGCGGGGTGGGGATACTGAAGCTTTCTTT.

By frequency in the sample, this clone is medium-sized (0.01 to 0.1%). This chain links TRBV28 with TRBJ2-3; perhaps TRBD2 as D (5 bases). V lost 2 bases and J lost 4, with 10 bases in between. This CDR3 region has 14 residues. Germline V lookup: CDR1 MDHEN, CDR2 SYDVKM. CDR3 loop: CASSLLVGADTQYF. In nucleotides, the CDR3 is TGTGCCAGCAGTTTACTAGTCGGGGCAGATACGCAGTATTTT.

V is TRBV7-2 and J is TRBJ1-1, with 9 bases lining up with TRBD1. The CDR3 covers 18 residues. CDR1 and CDR2 (germline): SGHTA, FQGNSA. The V segment lost 0 bases and the J segment 7 bases; nucleotides outside the gene matches: 15. In DNA, the CDR3 is TGTGCCAGCAGCTTAGCGTTACCGGGACAGGGACCTCTTAGTGAAGCTTTCTTT. It yields the protein CASSLALPGQGPLSEAFF.

This clone is deemed medium-sized. This chain's CDR3 is CASSEIELADEQFF. The CDR3 DNA reads as TGTGCCAGCAGTGAAATCGAGCTAGCCGATGAGCAGTTCTTC. This rearrangement joins TRBV25-1 to TRBJ2-1, with a possible D match to TRBD2 (5 bases). CDR1 and CDR2 (germline): MGHDK, SYGVNS. This CDR3 contains 14 residues. Trimming removed 2 bases from V and 8 bases from J, with 13 bases in between.

The chain uses TRBV4-3 and TRBJ1-2; maybe TRBD1 (5 bases). Trimming took off 1 base at V and 3 bases at J, with 9 bases between the two ends. This CDR3 region has 14 residues. CDR1 and CDR2 from the germline V gene are LGHNA and YSLEER. CDR3 region: CASSQAQDHYGYTF. DNA for the CDR3: TGCGCCAGCAGCCAAGCACAGGACCACTATGGCTACACCTTC.

This clone was seen at least ten times. The same CDR3 also results from other DNA sequences found in this sample. The V call is TRBV7-3, the J call TRBJ2-1; D may be TRBD2 (6 bases). The CDR3 sequence is 14 residues long. V was shortened by 3 bases and J by 8 bases, with 14 bases between the two germline ends. CDR1 and CDR2 from the germline V gene are SGHTA and FQGTGA. This CDR3 is CASSFRAGEDEQFF. Written as DNA, the CDR3 is TGTGCCAGCAGCTTCCGCGCCGGGGAGGATGAGCAGTTCTTC.

This sequence joins TRBV9 and TRBJ2-2, with 7 positions matching TRBD1. V gave up 0 bases and J gave up 1 base; unmatched junction bases: 3. This CDR3 region has 16 residues. Germline assignment: CDR1 SGDLS and CDR2 YYNGEE. The CDR3 bases are TGTGCCAGCAGCGTAGCGGGACAGAGGAACACCGGGGAGCTGTTTTTT. Its protein product is CASSVAGQRNTGELFF.

The V call is TRBV11-2, the J call TRBJ1-1; D not certain. The CDR3 runs to 12 residues. Trimming removed 1 base from V and 6 bases from J, with 6 bases in between. CDR1 and CDR2 (germline): SGHAT, FQNNGV. The CDR3 DNA reads TGTGCCAGCAGCTTAGGGGTCCCTGAAGCTTTCTTT. This gives the protein CASSLGVPEAFF.

In its sample, this clone was seen once. The CDR3 reads CASSQGPRLSYNEQFF. As DNA, the CDR3 is TGTGCCAGCAGCCAAGGTCCCCGGCTCTCCTACAATGAGCAGTTCTTC. The V and J genes are TRBV3-1 (or the pseudogene TRBV3-2) and TRBJ2-1; D unresolved. The length of the CDR3 is 16 residues. The germline V and J ends were trimmed by 1 base and 0 bases, with 10 bases remaining between them. Germline lookup yields CDR1 LGHDT and CDR2 YNNKEL (reference sequence).

The V gene is TRBV13, the J gene TRBJ2-2, with a weak D call TRBD1 (6 bases). CDR1 and CDR2 (germline): PRHDT, FYEKMQ (reference sequence). There are 15 residues in the CDR3. V dropped 1 base and J dropped 5 bases, with 11 bases sitting between them. The CDR3 is CASSLAPGQTGELFF. The CDR3 DNA sequence: TGTGCCAGCAGCTTAGCCCCAGGACAGACCGGGGAGCTGTTTTTT.

This clone has just a few counts. For the CDR3, the DNA is TGTGCCAGCAGCTTAATTGCTAGCGGGGGGTTCAATGAGCAGTTCTTC. Translating gives CASSLIASGGFNEQFF. The chain uses TRBV7-3 and TRBJ2-1; 11 nucleotides line up with TRBD2. CDR3 length equals 16 residues. Trimming took 1 base from V and 6 from J; bases not matched to a gene: 5. Germline V gene sequence: CDR1 SGHTA, CDR2 FQGTGA.

The rearrangement joins TRBV9 to TRBJ2-7; 7 bases map to TRBD1. Trimming removed 3 bases from V and 0 bases from J; junction bases left unmatched: 15. This CDR3 contains 18 residues. The germline V gene encodes CDR1 SGDLS and CDR2 YYNGEE. CDR3 protein: CASSAPAHRGTYSYEQYF. CDR3 nucleotides: TGTGCCAGCAGCGCCCCAGCACACAGGGGAACCTACTCCTACGAGCAGTACTTC.

The V and J genes are TRBV5-1 and TRBJ1-5, with no clear D. This CDR3 is built from 14 residues. V was trimmed by 0 bases and J by 3 bases, leaving 7 bases between them. CDR1 is SGHRS and CDR2 is YFSETQ in the germline V gene. The chain's CDR3 is CASSLGGFNQPQHF. CDR3 in DNA: TGCGCCAGCAGCTTGGGAGGTTTCAATCAGCCCCAGCATTTT.